Sequencing of this T cell receptor (beta chain) was carried out in a study of OX40 agonist ivuxolimab in advanced cancers. In the study overall: Patient treatment consisted of intravenous ivuxolimab administration every 2 weeks at 0.01 to 10 mg/kg.

Produced via immunoSEQ multiplex PCR; TCRdb's table is partial and in-frame only. The table lists about 100,000 clones, about nine tenths of them singletons, with around 1.6% in the top ten. Individuals having autoimmune disease history or systemic immunosuppression were not enrolled. Study-wide results and caveats: Both blood CD4+ and CD8+ T cells showed clonal growth by week 6 at 0.1 to 3.0 mg/kg. Low normalized T-cell clonal expansion was also seen in some nonresponders.

V was pared by 1 base and J by 0 bases, with 8 bases between. The CDR3 has 15 amino acids. Germline-derived CDR1 and CDR2 are SGHRS and YFSETQ. Remarks on this clone: Its cognate antigen is unknown.

This TCR was sampled from an adult with an advanced solid tumor such as melanoma, head and neck, liver or kidney cancer. The sequencing here drew on CD4+ or CD8+ T cells sorted from blood, taken in a trial of the OX40 agonist ivuxolimab. This chain links TRBV5-1 with TRBJ2-4, with D perhaps assigned TRBD1 or TRBD2 (5 bases each). The CDR3 region has the DNA TGCGCCAGCAGCTTGACCGGGACAGCCAAAAACATTCAGTACTTC. This translates into CASSLTGTAKNIQYF.